The entry that follows covers one TCR beta chain sequence. Its antigen is currently unknown. Per the germline V gene, CDR1 is WSHSY and CDR2 is SAAADI. The CDR3 totals 15 residues. Trimming took 5 bases from V and 3 from J, leaving 13 bases between them. This sample stems from a study of sequential checkpoint blockade in melanoma. Study as a whole: Both treatment sequences were followed by maintenance nivolumab. Over 20 patients had matched tumor biopsies before treatment and at week 13 after nivolumab or ipilimumab alone. Regarding the study as a whole: About 30 times likelier clinical benefit followed increased tumor T-cell fraction and clonality. Tumor T-cell fraction and clonality correlated with PD-L1 and CD8+ counts.

The data were produced by immunoSEQ multiplex PCR, yet TCRdb's version contains in-frame clones alone and is incomplete. The repertoire consists of around 35,000 clones, with approximately 30% occurring once and the leading ten covering roughly 1.6%. Stated treatment: randomized to nivolumab then ipilimumab (arm A) or the reverse (arm B). V usage is TRBV10-2 and J usage is TRBJ2-2; D unclear. The sequence was collected from a human donor with melanoma. This specimen consisted of tumor tissue (inferred from file names), obtained from a patient given nivolumab and ipilimumab in sequence. Here the CDR3 DNA reads TGCGCCAGCAGTCCCTGGCCCTGGGACACCGGGGAGCTGTTTTTT. Protein: CASSPWPWDTGELFF.